Each of the 20 T cell receptor beta chains below was sequenced from the same sample in a study of identifying expanded T cells in peripheral blood. Sequenced by immunoSEQ multiplex PCR; TCRdb stores in-frame clones only, minus some. The sample has about 85,000 clones, approximately 89% seen once; the top ten hold approximately 2.8%. Sequencing was performed on blood. The source is a person aged 18 to 70 in good health.

This clone was seen just once. The V and J genes are TRBV5-1 and TRBJ2-4; D not certain. Per the germline V gene, CDR1 is SGHRS and CDR2 is YFSETQ. The CDR3 is 14 residues long. V was shortened by 0 bases and J by 6 bases, with 10 bases between the two germline ends. The CDR3 DNA reads as TGCGCCAGCAGCTTGGCCGTACAGCCAAACATTCAGTACTTC. This codes for CASSLAVQPNIQYF.

The chain employs TRBV6-6 and TRBJ1-2, with a tentative D call TRBD1 (5 bases). In germline, CDR1 is MNHNY, CDR2 SVGAGI (reference sequence). This CDR3 is 13 amino acids long. The V and J ends lost 3 bases and 12 bases respectively, with 17 bases between them. CDR3 sequence: CASSYSPDLGDTF. CDR3 coding DNA: TGTGCCAGCAGTTATTCTCCGGACTTGGGGGACACCTTC.

The chain uses TRBV6-6 and TRBJ2-5, with D possibly TRBD2 on 7 matching bases. The CDR3 covers 15 residues. Per germline, CDR1 MNHNY and CDR2 SVGAGI (reference sequence). Trimming stripped 7 bases from V and 5 bases from J, with 20 bases between. The CDR3 sequence: CASIPGDSGRETQYF. CDR3 nucleotide sequence: TGTGCCAGCATCCCAGGGGATAGCGGGCGGGAGACCCAGTACTTC.

V usage is TRBV30 and J usage is TRBJ2-5; 16 bases align to TRBD2. V was clipped by 5 bases and J by 7 bases; unmatched bases: 10. There are 16 residues in the CDR3. Germline V gene data show CDR1 as GTSNPN and CDR2 as SVGIG (reference sequence). Written as DNA, the CDR3 is TGTGCCTGGGGGACTAGCGGGGGGGCCGCCGTCGGGACCCAGTACTTC. This encodes CAWGTSGGAAVGTQYF.

The rearrangement links TRBV4-3 to TRBJ2-6, with D tentatively TRBD1 or TRBD2 (5 bases each). This CDR3 region has 19 residues. Germline V CDR1 and CDR2: LGHNA, YSLEER. The V end lost 0 bases, the J end lost 1 base, and 16 bases lay between the germline ends. The CDR3 reads CASSQELGRERSGANVLTF. CDR3 in DNA: TGCGCCAGCAGCCAAGAGTTAGGCAGGGAGAGATCTGGGGCCAACGTCCTGACTTTC.

The genes are TRBV18 and TRBJ2-5; 11 positions match TRBD2. Near its end, the DNA agrees better with TRBJ2-7, so the J call may be wrong. Germline V gene sequence: CDR1 KGHSH, CDR2 LQKENI. The CDR3 spans 14 residues. In DNA form, the CDR3 reads TGTGCCAGCTCACCGGGACTAGCGGACTACGAGCAGTACTTC. Its translation: CASSPGLADYEQYF.

The V and J genes are TRBV28 and TRBJ2-7; 10 nucleotides agree with TRBD1. Germline CDR1 MDHEN, CDR2 SYDVKM. The junction had 5 bases not matched to a gene; V was cut back by 5 bases and J by 1 base. The CDR3 has 15 residues. CDR3 sequence: CASSTRDRGSYEQYF. Written as DNA, the CDR3 is TGTGCCAGCAGTACCCGGGACAGGGGTTCCTACGAGCAGTACTTC.

The chain uses TRBV5-4 and TRBJ1-2; D remains ambiguous. Germline assignment: CDR1 SGHNT and CDR2 YYREEE (reference sequence). V lost 5 bases and J 5 bases, leaving 22 bases between the germline ends. CDR3 length: 16 residues. The CDR3 DNA reads as TGTGCCAGCAGTTCGGGCCAAGCTAAGGGAGATTATGGCTACACCTTC. It yields the protein CASSSGQAKGDYGYTF.

This clone was recorded only once. The chain employs TRBV4-1 and TRBJ1-5; maybe TRBD1 (5 bases). Trimming shortened V by 3 bases and J by 4 bases, and 7 bases separated the two germline ends. The germline V gene encodes CDR1 MGHRA and CDR2 YSYEKL. This CDR3 spans 13 amino acids. The CDR3 reads CASSHKGNQPQHF. CDR3 DNA: TGCGCCAGCAGCCACAAGGGGAATCAGCCCCAGCATTTT.

Only a few counts were recorded for this clone. V usage is TRBV6-1 and J usage is TRBJ1-3, with D perhaps matching TRBD1 (6 bases). The ends were cut back, 5 bases at V and 3 bases at J, with 14 bases in the middle. Germline V gives CDR1 MNHNS, CDR2 SASEGT. This CDR3 has 15 residues. The CDR3 sequence: CASSRDRWGGNTIYF. The CDR3 region has the DNA TGTGCCAGCAGTCGAGACAGGTGGGGTGGAAACACCATATATTTT.

The genes are TRBV19 and TRBJ2-7; a weak D match, TRBD1 (5 bases). V dropped 2 bases and J dropped 5 bases, with 19 bases sitting between them. Per germline, CDR1 LNHDA and CDR2 SQIVND (reference sequence). The CDR3 has 16 residues. CDR3 residues: CASSITLAGIFHEQYF. DNA of the CDR3: TGTGCCAGTAGTATAACTCTCGCAGGGATCTTCCACGAGCAGTACTTC.

V gene TRBV4-3 combines with J gene TRBJ1-2; D remains ambiguous. The CDR3 is 22 residues long. Germline lookup yields CDR1 LGHNA and CDR2 YSLEER. Trimming shortened V by 1 base and J by 2 bases, and 32 bases separated the two germline ends. The CDR3 spells CASSQGLNRPKNPTTKNYGYTF. In DNA form, the CDR3 reads TGCGCCAGCAGCCAAGGGCTAAATAGACCGAAGAACCCTACGACTAAAAACTATGGCTACACCTTC.

The rearrangement uses TRBV10-3 and TRBJ2-1; D remains ambiguous. The CDR3 consists of 12 residues. CDR1 and CDR2 from the germline V gene are ENHRY and SYGVKD. V gave up 5 bases and J gave up 0 bases, with 2 bases separating them. CDR3 bases: TGTGCCATCAGTAGCTCCTACAATGAGCAGTTCTTC. Amino acid sequence: CAISSSYNEQFF.

DNA of the CDR3: TGTGCCAGTAGTGTTAGCGGGGCGTCGGAGACCCAGTACTTC. Encoded protein: CASSVSGASETQYF. V is TRBV19 and J is TRBJ2-5, with 8 bases that match TRBD2. CDR3 size: 14 residues. CDR1 is LNHDA, CDR2 SQIVND, per germline (reference sequence). J lost 5 bases, V lost 5 bases, and 7 bases had no gene match.

The chain carries TRBV9 and TRBJ2-1; 8 bases fit TRBD2. Germline CDR1 is SGDLS and CDR2 is YYNGEE. This CDR3 has 16 amino acids. With 3 bases clipped from V and 4 bases from J, the junction kept 9 bases outside the gene matches. CDR3 in DNA: TGTGCCAGCAGCGCAGTCCCGGGGGGGCTTTACAATGAGCAGTTCTTC. Protein: CASSAVPGGLYNEQFF.

The chain is built from TRBV30 and TRBJ2-7; D ambiguous. The germline V gene encodes CDR1 GTSNPN and CDR2 SVGIG (reference sequence). CDR3 length equals 11 residues. Trimming took off 2 bases at V and 3 bases at J, with 5 bases between the two ends. CDR3 bases: TGTGCCTGGAGTAGGTTCTACGAGCAGTACTTC. Translation: CAWSRFYEQYF.

This rearrangement joins TRBV7-2 to TRBJ2-7, with 9 bases that match TRBD1. The J segment lost 4 bases and the V segment lost 6 bases, leaving 1 base of the junction unmatched. CDR1 is SGHTA, CDR2 FQGNSA, per germline. CDR3 length: 12 residues. CDR3 in amino acids: CASSGTGYEQYF. The CDR3 DNA is TGTGCCAGCAGTGGGACAGGGTACGAGCAGTACTTC. The entire variable domain, with the rest obtained from reference TRBV7-2 and TRBJ2-7, is as follows: GAGVSQSPSNKVTEKGKDVELRCDPISGHTALYWYRQSLGQGLEFLIYFQGNSAPDKSGLPSDRFSAERTGGSVSTLTIQRTQQEDSAVYLCASSGTGYEQYFGPGTRLTVT.

The J gene is TRBJ1-1, the V gene TRBV10-3; tentative D call: TRBD1 (5 bases). Trimming removed 4 bases from V and 0 bases from J, with 21 bases in between. The CDR3 consists of 18 residues. Germline CDR1 reads ENHRY; CDR2 reads SYGVKD. Here the CDR3 DNA reads TGTGCCATCAGTGTTGGGTCCGGGACGTCGGGCCTGAACACTGAAGCTTTCTTT. This translates into CAISVGSGTSGLNTEAFF.

This clone has a handful of counts. V is TRBV5-5 and J is TRBJ2-5; D is uncertain. Germline loops: CDR1 SGHKS, CDR2 YYEKEE (reference sequence). Between the trimmed V and J ends, which lost 1 base and 1 base, there was a span of 2 bases. This CDR3 spans 12 amino acids. The CDR3 coding sequence is TGTGCCAGCAGCTTGACCCAAGAGACCCAGTACTTC. Translating it yields CASSLTQETQYF.

J is TRBJ1-2 and V is TRBV6-6; D may be TRBD1 (5 bases). V gave up 0 bases and J gave up 7 bases, with 6 bases separating them. CDR1 MNHNY and CDR2 SVGAGI come from the germline V gene (reference sequence). The CDR3 contains 12 residues. The CDR3: CASSYSQGGYTF. The DNA of the CDR3 is TGTGCCAGCAGTTACTCGCAGGGTGGCTACACCTTC.